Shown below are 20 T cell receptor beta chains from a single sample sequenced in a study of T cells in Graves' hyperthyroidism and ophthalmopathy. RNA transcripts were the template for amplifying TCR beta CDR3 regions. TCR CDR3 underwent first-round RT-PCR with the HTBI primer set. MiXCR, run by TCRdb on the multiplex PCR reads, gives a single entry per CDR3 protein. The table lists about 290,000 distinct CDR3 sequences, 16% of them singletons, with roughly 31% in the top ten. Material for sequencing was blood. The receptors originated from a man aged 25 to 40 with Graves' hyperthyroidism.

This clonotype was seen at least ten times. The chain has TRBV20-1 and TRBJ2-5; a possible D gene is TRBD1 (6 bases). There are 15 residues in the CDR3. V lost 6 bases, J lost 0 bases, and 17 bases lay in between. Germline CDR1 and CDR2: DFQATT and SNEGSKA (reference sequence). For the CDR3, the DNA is TGCAGTGCCCCTGGACAGTCTACGTACCAAGAGACCCAGTACTTC. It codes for CSAPGQSTYQETQYF.

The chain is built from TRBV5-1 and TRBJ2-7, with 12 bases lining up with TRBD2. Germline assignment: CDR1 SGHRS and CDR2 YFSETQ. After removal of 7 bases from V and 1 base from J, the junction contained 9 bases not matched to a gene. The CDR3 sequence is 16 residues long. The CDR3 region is CASGPTSGGLSYEQYF. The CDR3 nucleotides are TGCGCCAGCGGTCCGACTAGCGGGGGACTTTCCTACGAGCAGTACTTC.

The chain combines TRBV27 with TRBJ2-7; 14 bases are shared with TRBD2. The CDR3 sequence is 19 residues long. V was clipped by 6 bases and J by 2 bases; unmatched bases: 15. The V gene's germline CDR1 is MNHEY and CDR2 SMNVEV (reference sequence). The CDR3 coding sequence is TGTGCCAGCAGGGAAACCAGGACTAGCGGGAGGCTCGAACCCTACGAGCAGTACTTC. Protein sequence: CASRETRTSGRLEPYEQYF.

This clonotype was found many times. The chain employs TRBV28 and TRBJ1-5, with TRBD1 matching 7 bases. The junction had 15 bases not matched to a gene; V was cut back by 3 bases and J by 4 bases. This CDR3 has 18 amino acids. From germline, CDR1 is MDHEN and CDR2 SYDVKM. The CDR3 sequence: CASSFPQTGRKMNQPQHF. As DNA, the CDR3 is TGTGCCAGCAGTTTCCCCCAGACAGGGCGAAAGATGAATCAGCCCCAGCATTTT. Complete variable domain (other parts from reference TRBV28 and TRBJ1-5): DVKVTQSSRYLVKRTGEKVFLECVQDMDHENMFWYRQDPGLGLRLIYFSYDVKMKEKGDIPEGYSVSREKKERFSLILESASTNQTSMYLCASSFPQTGRKMNQPQHFGDGTRLSIL.

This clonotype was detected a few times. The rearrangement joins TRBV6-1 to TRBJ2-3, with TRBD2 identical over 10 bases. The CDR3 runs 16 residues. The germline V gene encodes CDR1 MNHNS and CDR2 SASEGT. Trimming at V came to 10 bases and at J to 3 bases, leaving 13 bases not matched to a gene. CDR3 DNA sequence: TGTGCCACCACGGGGCTAGCGGGAGATTGGACAGATACGCAGTATTTT. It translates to CATTGLAGDWTDTQYF.

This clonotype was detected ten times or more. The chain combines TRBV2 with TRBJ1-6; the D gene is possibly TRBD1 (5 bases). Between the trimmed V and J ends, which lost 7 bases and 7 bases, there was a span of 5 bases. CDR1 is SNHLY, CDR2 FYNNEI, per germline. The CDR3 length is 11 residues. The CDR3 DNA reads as TGTGCCAGCACAGGGAATTCACCCCTCCACTTT. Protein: CASTGNSPLHF.

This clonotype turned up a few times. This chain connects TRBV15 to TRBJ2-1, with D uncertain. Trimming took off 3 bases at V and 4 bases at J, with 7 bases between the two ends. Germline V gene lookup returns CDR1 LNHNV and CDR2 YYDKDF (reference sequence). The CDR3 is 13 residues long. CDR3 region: CATSSEDYNEQFF. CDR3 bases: TGTGCCACCAGCAGCGAGGATTACAATGAGCAGTTCTTC.

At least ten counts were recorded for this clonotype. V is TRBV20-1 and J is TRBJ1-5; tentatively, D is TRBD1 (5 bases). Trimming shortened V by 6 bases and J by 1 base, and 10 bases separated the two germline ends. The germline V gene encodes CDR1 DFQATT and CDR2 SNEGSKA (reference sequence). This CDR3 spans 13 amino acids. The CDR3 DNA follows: TGCAGTGCGTTGGGGCAGAGCAATCAGCCCCAGCATTTT. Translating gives CSALGQSNQPQHF.

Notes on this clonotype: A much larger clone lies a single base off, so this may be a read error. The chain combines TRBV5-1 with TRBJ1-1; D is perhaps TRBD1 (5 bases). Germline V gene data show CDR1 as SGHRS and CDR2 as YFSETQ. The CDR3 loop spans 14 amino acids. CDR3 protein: CASSLEPVDTETFF. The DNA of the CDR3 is TGCGCCAGCAGCTTGGAACCGGTGGACACTGAAACTTTCTTT.

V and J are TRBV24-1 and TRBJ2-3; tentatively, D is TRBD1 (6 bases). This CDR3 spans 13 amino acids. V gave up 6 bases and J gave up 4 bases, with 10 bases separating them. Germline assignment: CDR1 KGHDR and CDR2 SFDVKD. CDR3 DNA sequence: TGTGCCACCAGTCCCCACAGGGCAGATACGCAGTATTTT. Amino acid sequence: CATSPHRADTQYF.

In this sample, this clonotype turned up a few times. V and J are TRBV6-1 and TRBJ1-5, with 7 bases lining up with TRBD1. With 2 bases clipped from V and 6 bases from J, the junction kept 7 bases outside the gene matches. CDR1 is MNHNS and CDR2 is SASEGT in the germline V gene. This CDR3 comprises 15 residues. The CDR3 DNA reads TGTGCCAGCAGTGAAACGAGACAGGGCGGTCAGCCCCAGCATTTT. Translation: CASSETRQGGQPQHF.

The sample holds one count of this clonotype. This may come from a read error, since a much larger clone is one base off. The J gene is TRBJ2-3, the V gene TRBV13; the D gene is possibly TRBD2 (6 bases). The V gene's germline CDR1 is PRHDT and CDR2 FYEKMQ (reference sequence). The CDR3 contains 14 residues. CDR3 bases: TGTGTCAGCAGCTTGGAGGGAGTGGCAGATACGCAGTATTTT. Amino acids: CVSSLEGVADTQYF.

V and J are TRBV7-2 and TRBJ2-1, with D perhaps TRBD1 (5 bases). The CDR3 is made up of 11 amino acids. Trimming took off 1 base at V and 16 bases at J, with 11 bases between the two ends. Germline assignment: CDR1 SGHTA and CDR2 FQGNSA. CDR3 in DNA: TGTGCCAGCAGCTTAGGACAGAGAATCTTCTTC. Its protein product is CASSLGQRIFF.

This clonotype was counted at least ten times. The CDR3 region has the DNA TGTGCCAGCAGCTTAAGTACAGGGGCGAAGTACTTC. Amino acids: CASSLSTGAKYF. The V call is TRBV7-8, the J call TRBJ2-5; 7 nucleotides line up with TRBD1. This CDR3 has 12 residues. J was trimmed by 12 bases and V by 2 bases; bases with no gene match: 6. Germline V lookup: CDR1 SGHVS, CDR2 FQNEAQ.

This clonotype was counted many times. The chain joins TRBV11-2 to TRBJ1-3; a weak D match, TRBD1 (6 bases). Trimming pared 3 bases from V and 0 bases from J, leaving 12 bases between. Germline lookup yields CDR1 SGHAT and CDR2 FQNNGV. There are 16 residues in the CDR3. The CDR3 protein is CASSFWTVSSGNTIYF. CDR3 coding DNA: TGTGCCAGCAGCTTTTGGACAGTAAGCTCTGGAAACACCATATATTTT.

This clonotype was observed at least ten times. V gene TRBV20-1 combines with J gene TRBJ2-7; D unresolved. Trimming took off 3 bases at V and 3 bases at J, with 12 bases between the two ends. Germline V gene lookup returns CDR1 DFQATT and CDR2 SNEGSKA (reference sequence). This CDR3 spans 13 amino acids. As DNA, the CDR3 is TGCAGTGCTAGGACCCCCAACCGCTACGAGCAGTACTTC. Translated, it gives CSARTPNRYEQYF.

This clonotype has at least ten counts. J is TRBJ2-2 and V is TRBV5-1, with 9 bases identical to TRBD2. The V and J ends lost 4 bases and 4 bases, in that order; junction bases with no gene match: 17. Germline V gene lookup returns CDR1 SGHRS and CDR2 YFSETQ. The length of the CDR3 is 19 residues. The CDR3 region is CASSLPQLAGDGFTGELFF. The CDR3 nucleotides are TGCGCCAGCAGCCTTCCCCAACTAGCGGGCGACGGTTTCACCGGGGAGCTGTTTTTT.

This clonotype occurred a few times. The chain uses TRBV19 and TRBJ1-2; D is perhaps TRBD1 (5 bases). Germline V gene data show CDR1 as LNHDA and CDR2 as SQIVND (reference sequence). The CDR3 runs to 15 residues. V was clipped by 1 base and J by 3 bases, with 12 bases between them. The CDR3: CASSIGAGGYYGYTF. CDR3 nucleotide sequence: TGTGCCAGTAGTATAGGCGCCGGGGGTTACTATGGCTACACCTTC.

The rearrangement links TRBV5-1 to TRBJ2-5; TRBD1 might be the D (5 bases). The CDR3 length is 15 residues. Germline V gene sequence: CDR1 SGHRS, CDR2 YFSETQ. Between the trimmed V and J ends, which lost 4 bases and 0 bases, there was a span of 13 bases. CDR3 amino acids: CASSPGHMYQETQYF. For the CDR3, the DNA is TGCGCCAGCAGCCCTGGACACATGTACCAAGAGACCCAGTACTTC.

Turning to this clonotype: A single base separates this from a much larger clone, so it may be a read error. CDR3 loop: CASSPLAGHSYNEQFF. Here the CDR3 DNA reads TGTGCCAGCAGCCCGTTAGCGGGACACTCCTACAATGAGCAGTTCTTC. V and J are TRBV7-9 and TRBJ2-1, with TRBD2 matching over 8 bases. Trimming took 5 bases from V and 0 from J; bases not matched to a gene: 6. This CDR3 spans 16 amino acids. The V gene's germline CDR1 is SEHNR and CDR2 FQNEAQ (reference sequence).